The 23 T cell receptor beta chains below were found in one sample sequenced in a study of T cell changes during pregnancy in multiple sclerosis. Repertoires were generated with immunoSEQ multiplex PCR, while TCRdb's copy carries only in-frame clones and drops some. The table has around 97,000 clones, about 90% seen once. Sequencing was performed on peripheral blood, taken after pregnancy. The source of these receptors is a female donor with multiple sclerosis, enrolled in a pregnancy study.

This chain connects TRBV25-1 to TRBJ1-1; no clear D. V was shortened by 7 bases and J by 0 bases, with 9 bases between the two germline ends. The CDR3 loop spans 13 amino acids. Germline CDR1 MGHDK, CDR2 SYGVNS. Written as DNA, the CDR3 is TGTGCCAGCAAGGACTTTCTGAACACTGAAGCTTTCTTT. As protein: CASKDFLNTEAFF.

V gene TRBV7-3 combines with J gene TRBJ2-1; TRBD1 aligns across 7 bases. Losses at the gene ends were 2 bases for V and 2 bases for J; bases not matched to a gene: 3. The germline gives CDR1 SGHTA, CDR2 FQGTGA. This CDR3 contains 15 residues. The CDR3 sequence is CASSLQQGTYNEQFF. For the CDR3, the DNA is TGTGCCAGCAGCTTACAACAGGGGACCTACAATGAGCAGTTCTTC. The full variable domain, rest sourced from reference TRBV7-3 and TRBJ2-1, is GAGVSQTPSNKVTEKGKYVELRCDPISGHTALYWYRQSLGQGPEFLIYFQGTGAADDSGLPNDRFFAVRPEGSVSTLKIQRTERGDSAVYLCASSLQQGTYNEQFFGPGTRLTVL.

J is TRBJ2-1 and V is TRBV2; 10 bases align to TRBD1. The trim removed 4 bases at V and 12 bases at J, leaving 9 bases unmatched. The CDR3 loop spans 14 amino acids. The V gene's germline CDR1 is SNHLY and CDR2 FYNNEI. The CDR3 DNA is TGTGCCAGCAGTGGACAGGGGGCCGGGGAAGGGCAGTTCTTC. It specifies CASSGQGAGEGQFF.

This sequence joins TRBV27 and TRBJ2-1; D might be TRBD1 (6 bases). Trimming pared 0 bases from V and 3 bases from J, leaving 18 bases between. The CDR3 spans 18 residues. From germline, CDR1 is MNHEY and CDR2 SMNVEV (reference sequence). The CDR3 DNA is TGTGCCAGCAGTTTATCGGCTCAATTGGACAGACTCTACAATGAGCAGTTCTTC. Its translation: CASSLSAQLDRLYNEQFF.

The chain combines TRBV19 with TRBJ2-1; 9 nucleotides agree with TRBD1. CDR1 and CDR2 (germline): LNHDA, SQIVND (reference sequence). The CDR3 extends over 15 amino acids. After removal of 5 bases from V and 5 bases from J, the junction contained 7 bases not matched to a gene. The CDR3: CASSPGTGRNNEQFF. The CDR3 nucleotides read TGTGCCAGTAGTCCCGGGACAGGGCGGAACAATGAGCAGTTCTTC.

The J gene is TRBJ1-4, the V gene TRBV4-3; D gene ambiguous. CDR1 LGHNA and CDR2 YSLEER come from the germline V gene. Trimming cost V 3 bases and J 7 bases, with 18 bases left between them. CDR3 size: 16 residues. The CDR3 region is CASSQDGPASGEKLFF. CDR3 sequence (DNA): TGCGCCAGCAGCCAGGACGGGCCGGCCAGCGGTGAAAAACTGTTTTTT.

The chain links TRBV7-9 to TRBJ2-7, with TRBD2 matching over 10 bases. The J segment lost 5 bases and the V segment lost 7 bases, leaving 5 bases of the junction unmatched. The germline CDR1 and CDR2 sequences are SEHNR and FQNEAQ (reference sequence). This CDR3 is built from 13 residues. CDR3 in DNA: TGTGCCAGCAACCGAGCGGGAGGGCACGAGCAGTACTTC. This gives the protein CASNRAGGHEQYF. Filled out from reference TRBV7-9 and TRBJ2-7, the complete variable domain reads DTGVSQNPRHKITKRGQNVTFRCDPISEHNRLYWYRQTLGQGPEFLTYFQNEAQLEKSRLLSDRFSAERPKGSFSTLEIQRTEQGDSAMYLCASNRAGGHEQYFGPGTRLTVT.

The chain combines TRBV9 with TRBJ2-4, with unresolved D. The CDR3 runs 15 residues. V dropped 2 bases and J dropped 0 bases, with 9 bases sitting between them. CDR1 and CDR2 from the germline V gene are SGDLS and YYNGEE. The CDR3 nucleotides are TGTGCCAGCAGCGTGTCGGGTTTAGCCAAAAACATTCAGTACTTC. It is translated as CASSVSGLAKNIQYF.

The CDR3 DNA follows: TGCGCCAGCAGCCAAGCAGGGGTCCAAGAGACCCAGTACTTC. Its translation is CASSQAGVQETQYF. This chain connects TRBV4-1 to TRBJ2-5; a possible D gene is TRBD1 (6 bases). Deletions cut 1 base from V and 1 base from J, with 7 bases between. Germline V gives CDR1 MGHRA, CDR2 YSYEKL. The CDR3 spans 14 residues.

V is TRBV10-3 and J is TRBJ2-1, with 12 positions matching TRBD2. From germline, CDR1 is ENHRY and CDR2 SYGVKD. The CDR3 covers 16 residues. Trimming took 2 bases from V and 9 from J; bases not matched to a gene: 8. This chain's CDR3 is CAISEGSSGGAAEQFF. For the CDR3, the DNA is TGTGCCATCAGTGAGGGATCTAGCGGGGGGGCCGCTGAGCAGTTCTTC.

This sequence joins TRBV7-2 and TRBJ1-6; no definite D call. Germline CDR1 is SGHTA and CDR2 is FQGNSA. The CDR3 loop spans 13 amino acids. Trimming pared 5 bases from V and 9 bases from J, leaving 11 bases between. Here the CDR3 reads CASSGYAASPLHF. As DNA, the CDR3 is TGTGCCAGCAGCGGGTACGCGGCTTCACCCCTCCACTTT.

This rearrangement joins TRBV19 to TRBJ1-4, with TRBD1 matching 11 bases. This CDR3 region has 15 residues. In germline, CDR1 is LNHDA, CDR2 SQIVND (reference sequence). J was trimmed by 6 bases and V by 9 bases; bases with no gene match: 9. Here the CDR3 reads CASRAAGQGDEKLFF. Here the CDR3 DNA reads TGTGCCAGCAGAGCCGCGGGACAGGGGGATGAAAAACTGTTTTTT.

The chain is built from TRBV7-9 and TRBJ1-2, with no clear D. The ends were cut back, 5 bases at V and 4 bases at J, with 11 bases in the middle. This CDR3 region has 13 residues. Germline V gene sequence: CDR1 SEHNR, CDR2 FQNEAQ (reference sequence). The CDR3 sequence: CASSPINSYGYTF. The CDR3 region has the DNA TGTGCCAGCAGCCCAATCAATTCCTATGGCTACACCTTC.

The chain links TRBV10-3 to TRBJ1-3; 7 positions agree with TRBD1. The CDR3 runs 14 residues. CDR1 is ENHRY and CDR2 is SYGVKD in the germline V gene. The junction had 3 bases not matched to a gene; V was cut back by 7 bases and J by 0 bases. Here the CDR3 reads CAIMAGGSGNTIYF. The DNA of the CDR3 is TGTGCCATCATGGCAGGGGGCTCTGGAAACACCATATATTTT.

This sequence joins TRBV5-1 and TRBJ1-4; a weak D match, TRBD1 (5 bases). Trimming took off 4 bases at V and 12 bases at J, with 16 bases between the two ends. Germline values: CDR1 SGHRS, CDR2 YFSETQ. This CDR3 has 13 residues. CDR3: CASSLGAPTELFF. The CDR3 coding sequence is TGCGCCAGCAGCCTAGGGGCCCCGACGGAACTGTTTTTT.

Details on this clone: The junction differs from germline at one of its ends, possibly a read error. The chain's CDR3 is CASSYSTLAGQGDF. CDR3 DNA: TGTGCCAGCAGTTACTCGACGTTGGCGGGACAGGGAGACTTC. The gene calls are TRBV6-6 and TRBJ1-2; 9 nucleotides line up with TRBD1. Germline CDR1 reads MNHNY; CDR2 reads SVGAGI (reference sequence). The CDR3 contains 14 residues.

V and J are TRBV19 and TRBJ2-7; 9 bases are shared with TRBD2. The CDR3 is made up of 13 amino acids. V shed 6 bases, J shed 3 bases, and the junction held 3 bases outside the gene matches. Germline V CDR1 and CDR2: LNHDA, SQIVND (reference sequence). The CDR3 DNA follows: TGTGCCAGTAGGCCTAGCGGGAACTACGAGCAGTACTTC. Its protein is CASRPSGNYEQYF.

J is TRBJ2-4 and V is TRBV11-2; perhaps TRBD2 as D (6 bases). V lost 2 bases to trimming and J lost 6 bases, with 11 bases between them. There are 14 residues in the CDR3. Germline V gives CDR1 SGHAT, CDR2 FQNNGV. CDR3 sequence reads: CASSLRRGRNIQYF. DNA of the CDR3: TGTGCCAGCAGCTTAAGGCGGGGAAGAAACATTCAGTACTTC.

The rearrangement uses TRBV19 and TRBJ1-4; D is perhaps TRBD1 (5 bases). The CDR3 is 15 amino acids. The germline V and J ends were trimmed by 5 bases and 8 bases, with 18 bases remaining between them. Germline V gene data show CDR1 as LNHDA and CDR2 as SQIVND (reference sequence). DNA of the CDR3: TGTGCCAGTAGTTATCAGGGAATTTACGGCGAAAAACTGTTTTTT. Amino acid sequence: CASSYQGIYGEKLFF.

The V call is TRBV5-1, the J call TRBJ2-5, with 8 bases identical to TRBD1. The CDR3 spans 14 residues. CDR1 is SGHRS and CDR2 is YFSETQ in the germline V gene. V trimming: 7 bases; J trimming: 3 bases; junction bases outside the gene matches: 8. CDR3 in DNA: TGCGCCAGCTCGAAATCAGGGGGCGAAGAGACCCAGTACTTC. It yields the protein CASSKSGGEETQYF.

The rearrangement joins TRBV27 to TRBJ1-5, with D unclear. This CDR3 is built from 14 residues. The germline V and J ends were trimmed by 3 bases and 1 base, with 7 bases remaining between them. Looked up from germline, CDR1 is MNHEY and CDR2 is SMNVEV (reference sequence). The CDR3 loop is CASSFAGSNQPQHF. In DNA form, the CDR3 reads TGTGCCAGCAGTTTTGCGGGAAGCAATCAGCCCCAGCATTTT.

The rearrangement joins TRBV15 to TRBJ2-5; D possibly corresponds to TRBD1 (5 bases). Germline CDR1 is LNHNV and CDR2 is YYDKDF (reference sequence). Trimming removed 0 bases from V and 3 bases from J, with 8 bases in between. CDR3 length: 14 amino acids. The CDR3 loop is CATSRDHRKETQYF. CDR3 bases: TGTGCCACCAGCAGAGATCACAGGAAAGAGACCCAGTACTTC.

A single count supports this clone. The CDR3 is CATQEYHGSLTGGYEQYF. The CDR3 DNA reads TGTGCCACCCAAGAATACCACGGGTCGCTCACCGGGGGCTACGAGCAGTACTTC. The chain recombines TRBV7-6 with TRBJ2-7; possible D gene TRBD2, 6 bases. The germline V gene encodes CDR1 SGHVS and CDR2 FNYEAQ. Trimming left V 10 bases short and J 3 bases short, with 31 bases between. The CDR3 runs 18 residues.